The rows below give T cell receptor beta chains drawn from one sample of a study of T-cell memory formation after mild COVID-19. TCRdb analysed the 5' RACE reads with MiXCR anew, one entry per CDR3 protein. This sample carries 170,000 or so distinct CDR3 sequences, about a fifth of them seen once, and the ten largest clones take around 23%. The source material was PBMCs or a T cell subset sorted from them (not recorded which). These TCRs come from an adult woman who had mild COVID-19 (a few samples of this study predate the infection). Cell type and time point are not known. The CDR3 runs from the conserved cysteine through the conserved F or W. Each record gives: J gene, V gene, clone size, D gene, CDR3 protein, CDR3 DNA. A D gene is named only where the DNA matches it firmly. Where a row states a size, it is once, few, many or the class of an expanded clone; other rows omit it.

TRBJ1-1,TRBV5-1,-,-,CASSLGHRVGTEAFF,TGCGCCAGCAGCTTGGGGCACAGGGTTGGGACTGAAGCTTTCTTT
TRBJ2-3,TRBV4-1,few,-,CASSHLSTDTQYF,TGCGCCAGCAGCCACCTCAGCACAGATACGCAGTATTTT
TRBJ2-7,TRBV11-2,few,TRBD1,CASRFGQGAAYEQYF,TGTGCCAGCAGATTTGGACAGGGGGCCGCCTACGAGCAGTACTTC
TRBJ1-2,TRBV7-8,-,-,CASSSRGHPGDYGYTF,TGTGCCAGCAGCTCCCGGGGACACCCAGGGGACTATGGCTACACCTTC
TRBJ2-7,TRBV5-1,-,TRBD2,CASSLGTIMYEQYF,TGCGCCAGCAGCTTAGGGACTATCATGTACGAGCAGTACTTC
TRBJ2-7,TRBV20-1,-,-,CSARDRGRAYEQYF,TGCAGTGCTAGAGATCGCGGCAGGGCCTACGAGCAGTACTTC
TRBJ2-2,TRBV4-3,few,TRBD2,CASSQDVFPSGRAVTGELFF,TGCGCCAGCAGCCAAGATGTTTTTCCTAGCGGGAGGGCAGTCACCGGGGAGCTGTTTTTT
TRBJ2-5,TRBV13,-,TRBD2,CASSPGLAGVQETQYF,TGTGCCAGCAGCCCGGGACTAGCGGGCGTCCAAGAGACCCAGTACTTC
TRBJ2-2,TRBV7-6,-,-,CASSSGPATGELFF,TGTGCCAGCAGCTCCGGCCCCGCCACCGGGGAGCTGTTTTTT
TRBJ1-1,TRBV11-2,few,-,CASREPGNTEAFF,TGTGCCAGCAGAGAGCCGGGGAACACTGAAGCTTTCTTT
TRBJ2-1,TRBV7-6,-,-,CASSLAGGPLYEQFF,TGTGCCAGCAGCTTAGCGGGGGGGCCTTTGTATGAGCAGTTCTTC
TRBJ2-1,TRBV6-2/TRBV6-3,-,-,CASSLEGEGENEQFF,TGTGCCAGCAGTCTCGAGGGGGAGGGGGAGAATGAGCAGTTCTTC
TRBJ2-1,TRBV5-1,-,TRBD2,CASSLAMGLAGQEQFF,TGCGCCAGCAGCTTGGCCATGGGACTAGCGGGGCAAGAGCAGTTCTTC
TRBJ1-5,TRBV12-3/TRBV12-4,-,-,CASSRGRAQHF,TGTGCCAGCAGTCGCGGTCGGGCCCAGCATTTT
TRBJ2-7,TRBV30,-,-,CAWSLGGHNEQYF,TGTGCCTGGAGTTTGGGTGGGCACAACGAGCAGTACTTC
TRBJ1-5,TRBV10-3,few,TRBD1,CAISEPTGTEDNQPQHF,TGTGCCATCAGTGAGCCTACCGGGACAGAGGACAATCAGCCCCAGCATTTT
TRBJ2-7,TRBV4-3,few,TRBD2,CASSPETGLAYYEQYF,TGCGCCAGCAGCCCAGAAACGGGACTAGCGTACTACGAGCAGTACTTC
TRBJ2-7,TRBV20-1,-,TRBD2,CSARDQAGVLEQYF,TGCAGTGCTAGAGATCAAGCGGGAGTTTTGGAGCAGTACTTC
TRBJ2-2,TRBV7-9,-,TRBD1,CASSPPPGQGHTGELFF,TGTGCCAGCAGCCCCCCCCCGGGACAGGGACACACCGGGGAGCTGTTTTTT
TRBJ2-7,TRBV12-3/TRBV12-4,few,-,CASSSTGTSTYEQYF,TGTGCCAGCAGTTCCACCGGGACGAGCACCTACGAGCAGTACTTC
TRBJ2-7,TRBV11-2,-,TRBD2,CASSLGPSSGNEQYF,TGTGCCAGCAGCTTAGGCCCGAGTAGCGGGAACGAGCAGTACTTC
TRBJ1-4,TRBV12-3/TRBV12-4,-,TRBD1,CASSPTGGGEKLFF,TGTGCCAGCAGCCCCACAGGGGGTGGTGAAAAACTGTTTTTT
TRBJ1-1,TRBV11-2,-,-,CASSFTRPPGVAEAFF,TGTGCCAGCAGCTTCACCCGCCCCCCAGGTGTGGCTGAAGCTTTCTTT
TRBJ2-2,TRBV7-2,many,-,CASTFSPLAPGELFF,TGTGCCAGCACCTTTAGTCCCCTGGCGCCCGGGGAGCTGTTTTTT
TRBJ1-4,TRBV7-9,few,-,CASSQSTSNEKLFF,TGTGCCAGCAGCCAGTCGACAAGTAATGAAAAACTGTTTTTT
TRBJ2-5,TRBV7-9,-,-,CASSSRGRGQETQYF,TGTGCCAGCAGCTCCCGGGGGAGAGGCCAAGAGACCCAGTACTTC
TRBJ2-7,TRBV12-3/TRBV12-4,-,TRBD2,CASSLGTRPYEQYF,TGTGCCAGCAGTTTGGGGACTAGACCCTACGAGCAGTACTTC
TRBJ2-7,TRBV6-5,many,-,CASSYGSPYEQYF,TGTGCCAGCAGTTACGGGAGTCCCTACGAGCAGTACTTC
TRBJ2-1,TRBV25-1,-,TRBD2,CASSLAGAGHEQFF,TGTGCCAGCAGCCTAGCGGGGGCTGGTCATGAGCAGTTCTTC
TRBJ2-2,TRBV7-6,few,TRBD2,CASSFGLAGVNTGELFF,TGTGCCAGCAGCTTCGGACTAGCGGGAGTGAACACCGGGGAGCTGTTTTTT
TRBJ2-7,TRBV13,-,TRBD2,CASSSTSDRSFAYEQYF,TGTGCCAGCAGTTCGACTAGCGACAGATCGTTTGCTTACGAGCAGTACTTC
TRBJ1-2,TRBV4-2,few,-,CVSSVRRELMYGYTF,TGTGTCAGCAGCGTTCGACGGGAACTTATGTATGGCTACACCTTC
TRBJ2-7,TRBV5-1,-,-,CASSLGPPDAGYEQYF,TGCGCCAGCAGCTTGGGTCCCCCGGACGCGGGCTACGAGCAGTACTTC
TRBJ2-7,TRBV4-3,many,-,CASSQDLGLREQYF,TGCGCCAGCAGCCAAGATCTGGGCCTCCGGGAGCAGTACTTC
TRBJ2-7,TRBV13,-,TRBD1,CASSLRRQGTDEQYF,TGTGCCAGCAGCCTCCGGCGACAGGGAACGGACGAGCAGTACTTC
TRBJ1-1,TRBV4-1,-,-,CASSQGAGGEETEAFF,TGCGCCAGCAGCCAAGGGGCGGGGGGCGAAGAAACTGAAGCTTTCTTT